This entry lists 25 T cell receptor beta chains sequenced from one sample in a study of technical replicates of blood from a few donors (dated by TCRdb to between 2016 and 2019). Library prep was done by the immunoSEQ multiplex PCR assay. Imported from immuneACCESS, the table was reduced by TCRdb to in-frame sequences with V and J called. These copies leave out some clones; in studies compared against another copy, an unresolved V gene accounts for under half, and the cause of the remainder is not known. In all, the sample holds 75,000 or so clones, and 95% of those were seen once. Of the sample, around 0.24% falls within the top ten clones. The material sequenced was T cells isolated from PBMCs. Every receptor here comes from a human donor in good health.

The chain carries TRBV7-8 and TRBJ1-1; D not certain. The V gene lost 1 base and the J gene lost 11 bases, with 17 bases spanning the gap. The CDR3 is 14 amino acids. From germline, CDR1 is SGHVS and CDR2 FQNEAQ. The CDR3 coding sequence is TGTGCCAGCAGCTTAGGGGCGCAGGTCCGGATGGCTTTCTTT. Translation gives CASSLGAQVRMAFF.

The gene calls are TRBV28 and TRBJ2-3; D gene uncertain. The CDR3 runs 13 residues. Germline V gene lookup returns CDR1 MDHEN and CDR2 SYDVKM. Trimming cost V 3 bases and J 6 bases, with 10 bases left between them. This CDR3 is CASSLQVMDTQYF. In DNA, the CDR3 is TGTGCCAGCAGTTTGCAGGTAATGGATACGCAGTATTTT. The complete variable domain, with remaining parts taken from reference TRBV28 and TRBJ2-3, reads DVKVTQSSRYLVKRTGEKVFLECVQDMDHENMFWYRQDPGLGLRLIYFSYDVKMKEKGDIPEGYSVSREKKERFSLILESASTNQTSMYLCASSLQVMDTQYFGPGTRLTVL.

CDR3: CSAAGAWGNTEAFF. The CDR3 DNA reads TGCAGCGCCGCGGGGGCCTGGGGGAACACTGAAGCTTTCTTT. The chain carries TRBV29-1 and TRBJ1-1, with D perhaps matching TRBD1 (6 bases). This CDR3 is built from 14 residues. The germline gives CDR1 SQVTM, CDR2 ANQGSEA. V was trimmed by 7 bases and J by 1 base, leaving 16 bases between them.

Of note for this clone: Other DNA variants within this sample encode the same CDR3. The V gene is TRBV27, the J gene TRBJ2-7; a weak D match, TRBD2 (6 bases). The germline V and J ends were trimmed by 2 bases and 0 bases, with 8 bases remaining between them. The CDR3 runs 14 residues. CDR1 and CDR2 from the germline V gene are MNHEY and SMNVEV (reference sequence). CDR3 protein: CASSLAGSSYEQYF. The CDR3 DNA sequence: TGTGCCAGCAGTTTAGCGGGGTCCTCCTACGAGCAGTACTTC.

The chain uses TRBV11-2 and TRBJ2-1; a possible D gene is TRBD2 (5 bases). CDR3 length: 13 residues. The germline gives CDR1 SGHAT, CDR2 FQNNGV. The V and J ends lost 5 bases and 12 bases respectively, with 17 bases between them. CDR3 nucleotide sequence: TGTGCCAGCAGCCTTTTTGGTGAGGGTGGGCAGTTCTTC. This codes for CASSLFGEGGQFF. The full variable domain, in which reference TRBV11-2 and TRBJ2-1 provide the parts outside the CDR3, is EAGVAQSPRYKIIEKRQSVAFWCNPISGHATLYWYQQILGQGPKLLIQFQNNGVVDDSQLPKDRFSAERLKGVDSTLKIQPAKLEDSAVYLCASSLFGEGGQFFGPGTRLTVL.

The genes are TRBV5-6 and TRBJ2-7; D possibly corresponds to TRBD2 (5 bases). V lost 1 base, J lost 3 bases, and 8 bases lay in between. The CDR3 consists of 13 residues. Germline CDR1 reads SGHDT; CDR2 reads YYEEEE. CDR3 sequence: CASSLYEGYEQYF. CDR3 nucleotide sequence: TGTGCCAGCAGCTTGTATGAGGGCTACGAGCAGTACTTC.

Details on this clone: The germline gene is not matched at one end of the junction; a read error may be the cause. The J gene is TRBJ1-5, the V gene TRBV7-7, with D maybe TRBD1 (5 bases). CDR1 is SSHAT, CDR2 FNYEAQ, per germline (reference sequence). There are 13 residues in the CDR3. The CDR3 is CASSPGYGQPQHF. CDR3 nucleotides: TGTGCTAGCAGTCCAGGGTATGGCCAGCCCCAGCATTTT.

The chain employs TRBV19 and TRBJ1-3, with 7 bases fitting TRBD1. This CDR3 has 15 residues. CDR1 is LNHDA and CDR2 is SQIVND in the germline V gene (reference sequence). V was clipped by 2 bases and J by 4 bases; unmatched bases: 5. Written as DNA, the CDR3 is TGTGCCAGTAGTATATCGACAGGGTCAGGAAACACCATATATTTT. This sequence encodes CASSISTGSGNTIYF.

CDR3 nucleotides: TGTGCCAGTAGTATGGGAACTAGCGACTCCTACGAGCAGTACTTC. Translation: CASSMGTSDSYEQYF. This rearrangement joins TRBV19 to TRBJ2-7; 7 positions agree with TRBD2. Germline V gene sequence: CDR1 LNHDA, CDR2 SQIVND (reference sequence). This CDR3 spans 15 amino acids. With 3 bases clipped from V and 0 bases from J, the junction kept 5 bases outside the gene matches.

The rearrangement joins TRBV4-1 to TRBJ2-2; no definite D call. Germline V gives CDR1 MGHRA, CDR2 YSYEKL. Trimming stripped 0 bases from V and 6 bases from J, with 14 bases between. The CDR3 is made up of 16 amino acids. CDR3 region: CASSQDSHIESGELFF. The DNA for the CDR3 is TGCGCCAGCAGCCAAGATAGCCACATTGAGTCCGGGGAGCTGTTTTTT.

The chain employs TRBV30 and TRBJ1-2; D unresolved. Germline CDR1 reads GTSNPN; CDR2 reads SVGIG (reference sequence). The V end lost 2 bases, the J end lost 0 bases, and 10 bases lay between the germline ends. The CDR3 has 14 amino acids. In DNA form, the CDR3 reads TGTGCCTGGAGTAATGGCGGAGCTAACTATGGCTACACCTTC. This encodes CAWSNGGANYGYTF.

V and J are TRBV29-1 and TRBJ2-1; 14 bases fit TRBD2. Germline V CDR1 and CDR2: SQVTM, ANQGSEA. CDR3 length: 17 amino acids. The J segment lost 0 bases and the V segment lost 6 bases, leaving 7 bases of the junction unmatched. DNA for the CDR3: TGCAGCGTCAGACTAGCGGGGGGGAATAGCTCCTACAATGAGCAGTTCTTC. Translated: CSVRLAGGNSSYNEQFF.

The gene calls are TRBV19 and TRBJ2-1, with D tentatively TRBD1 (5 bases). The CDR3 sequence is 14 residues long. Trimming left V 1 base short and J 5 bases short, with 9 bases between. Germline CDR1 is LNHDA and CDR2 is SQIVND (reference sequence). The CDR3 DNA is TGTGCCAGTAGTATAGGCCCCAGGGACAATGAGCAGTTCTTC. Encoded protein: CASSIGPRDNEQFF.

The rearrangement uses TRBV28 and TRBJ2-7, with 9 bases lining up with TRBD1. CDR1 and CDR2 from the germline V gene are MDHEN and SYDVKM. The CDR3 loop spans 14 amino acids. J gave up 4 bases and V 3 bases, and 4 bases lay outside the gene matches. As DNA, the CDR3 is TGTGCCAGCAGTTTTGGACAGGGGATGTACGAGCAGTACTTC. This translates into CASSFGQGMYEQYF.

CDR3 DNA sequence: TGCGCCAGCAGCGGCGACAGGGGGGACACAGATACGCAGTATTTT. Its translation: CASSGDRGDTDTQYF. The V gene is TRBV5-1, the J gene TRBJ2-3; 9 bases align to TRBD1. The CDR3 sequence is 15 residues long. Germline V gene data show CDR1 as SGHRS and CDR2 as YFSETQ. V was clipped by 4 bases and J by 2 bases; unmatched bases: 5.

The chain employs TRBV28 and TRBJ2-5, with TRBD1 matching 9 bases. V was pared by 3 bases and J by 7 bases, with 9 bases of the junction left unmatched. CDR3 length equals 15 residues. The V gene's germline CDR1 is MDHEN and CDR2 SYDVKM. CDR3 protein: CASSFGTGFIGTQYF. CDR3 nucleotides: TGTGCCAGCAGTTTTGGGACAGGGTTTATCGGGACCCAGTACTTC. The entire variable domain, with the rest obtained from reference TRBV28 and TRBJ2-5, is as follows: DVKVTQSSRYLVKRTGEKVFLECVQDMDHENMFWYRQDPGLGLRLIYFSYDVKMKEKGDIPEGYSVSREKKERFSLILESASTNQTSMYLCASSFGTGFIGTQYFGPGTRLLVL.

A single count supports this clone. The chain joins TRBV4-2 to TRBJ1-4, with 9 nucleotides matching TRBD1. The CDR3 is 14 amino acids. The ends lost 1 base at V and 6 bases at J; junction bases unmatched: 0. Germline values: CDR1 LGHNA, CDR2 YNFKEQ. The CDR3 loop is CASSQGTGDEKLFF. In DNA form, the CDR3 reads TGTGCCAGCAGCCAAGGGACAGGGGATGAAAAACTGTTTTTT.

The V call is TRBV6-1, the J call TRBJ1-5; no reliable D call. Trimming removed 4 bases at V and 2 bases at J, with 6 bases between. The CDR3 sequence is 13 residues long. The V gene's germline CDR1 is MNHNS and CDR2 SASEGT. The CDR3 here is CASSASGNQPQHF. The CDR3, as DNA: TGTGCCAGCAGTGCCAGTGGCAATCAGCCCCAGCATTTT.

This clone was seen just once. The chain combines TRBV11-2 with TRBJ2-2, with D possibly TRBD2 on 6 matching bases. V gave up 2 bases and J gave up 3 bases, with 13 bases separating them. There are 16 residues in the CDR3. Germline-derived CDR1 and CDR2 are SGHAT and FQNNGV. The CDR3 is CASSLLGRGYTGELFF. DNA for the CDR3: TGTGCCAGCAGCTTATTGGGGCGGGGCTACACCGGGGAGCTGTTTTTT.

The chain carries TRBV6-1 and TRBJ1-2; TRBD1 matches 11 bases. The CDR3 totals 14 residues. Germline V gene lookup returns CDR1 MNHNS and CDR2 SASEGT. V dropped 5 bases and J dropped 7; count of bases not matched to a gene: 6. The CDR3 spells CASSTLGQGAGYTF. For the CDR3, the DNA is TGTGCCAGCAGTACATTAGGACAGGGGGCTGGCTACACCTTC.

The V call is TRBV18, the J call TRBJ1-5, with TRBD1 matching 8 bases. There are 17 residues in the CDR3. V lost 1 base, J lost 2 bases, and 7 bases stayed unmatched. The germline V gene encodes CDR1 KGHSH and CDR2 LQKENI. The CDR3 region has the DNA TGTGCCAGCTCACCACAGTCAGGGGGCGTTGGCAATCAGCCCCAGCATTTT. Translated: CASSPQSGGVGNQPQHF. Looking up the rest from reference TRBV18 and TRBJ1-5 gives the full variable domain: NAGVMQNPRHLVRRRGQEARLRCSPMKGHSHVYWYRQLPEEGLKFMVYLQKENIIDESGMPKERFSAEFPKEGPSILRIQQVVRGDSAAYFCASSPQSGGVGNQPQHFGDGTRLSIL.

The chain carries TRBV14 and TRBJ2-3; the match to TRBD2 covers 9 bases. Trimming at V came to 2 bases and at J to 2 bases, leaving 2 bases not matched to a gene. Germline loops: CDR1 SGHDN, CDR2 FVKESK. CDR3 length: 15 amino acids. The CDR3 is CASSQLAGTTDTQYF. The CDR3 bases are TGTGCCAGCAGCCAACTAGCGGGGACCACAGATACGCAGTATTTT. The full variable domain, in which reference TRBV14 and TRBJ2-3 provide the parts outside the CDR3, is EAGVTQFPSHSVIEKGQTVTLRCDPISGHDNLYWYRRVMGKEIKFLLHFVKESKQDESGMPNNRFLAERTGGTYSTLKVQPAELEDSGVYFCASSQLAGTTDTQYFGPGTRLTVL.

The chain couples TRBV7-6 to TRBJ2-7; a weak D match, TRBD2 (6 bases). The CDR3 contains 19 residues. With 2 bases removed from V and 3 bases from J, the gap between germline ends came to 26 bases. The germline CDR1 and CDR2 sequences are SGHVS and FNYEAQ. Written as DNA, the CDR3 is TGTGCCAGCAGCTTAAGTCTTAGTCGGAGCCCGGGAGATGGCTACGAGCAGTACTTC. This translates into CASSLSLSRSPGDGYEQYF.

The chain joins TRBV27 to TRBJ1-2; 8 nucleotides line up with TRBD1. CDR1 MNHEY and CDR2 SMNVEV come from the germline V gene (reference sequence). The V gene end was trimmed by 6 bases and the J gene end by 7 bases; junction bases not matched to a gene: 7. This CDR3 region has 13 residues. CDR3 nucleotides: TGTGCCAGCAGCCCCGGGACAGGAGGTGGCTACACCTTC. Protein product: CASSPGTGGGYTF.

This chain links TRBV5-5 with TRBJ1-1; D may be TRBD1 (6 bases). Looked up from germline, CDR1 is SGHKS and CDR2 is YYEKEE (reference sequence). Trimming stripped 3 bases from V and 1 base from J, with 13 bases between. CDR3 length equals 15 residues. CDR3 in DNA: TGTGCCAGCAGCTGGGCCGGGACAACGAACACTGAAGCTTTCTTT. The encoded protein is CASSWAGTTNTEAFF.